Listed here is a single T cell receptor beta chain. This clonotype has only a few counts. The antigen it binds to is not known. No base-level quality is on record; no much larger clone is a single base apart. Sequencing was performed on an Illumina HiSeq 1500. TCRdb passed the public sequencing reads through fastp at Q25 and MiXCR, retaining productive beta sequences. CDR3 protein sequences are deduplicated, and each keeps its most common genes and DNA. Within this sample are about 320,000 distinct CDR3 sequences, with 9.5% of them counted one time only. The top ten constitute about 4.5% of the sample. These data originate in a study of T cell repertoires in cytomegalovirus infection (dated by TCRdb to the late 2010s). The study in broad terms: Because public TCR beta signatures pointed to carriage of CMV infection together with the matching HLA type, the HLA type of each donor mattered for the analysis.

On the study overall, not on this receptor specifically: In both this cohort and an independent cohort of over 350 donors, the cumulative frequency of public TCR beta family members distinguished carriers of CMV infection plus the relevant HLA type. In the ex vivo response, HLA-C-restricted CMV-specific TCR beta clonotypes were dominant, and in two of eight donors the single most frequent clonotype came from this HLA-C-restricted group.

The cysteine opens and the phenylalanine closes a CDR3 of 16 amino acids. Kept here is only the CDR3 DNA, which spans 48 bases and is read in frame from base 1. Trimmed from V: 4 bases; trimmed from J: 2 bases; junction bases lacking a gene match: 6. CDR1 and CDR2 (DFQATT, SNEGSKA) derive from the germline V gene (reference sequence). The specimen sequenced was PBMCs. Recombination linked TRBV20-1 to TRBJ2-1; 12 junctional bases match TRBD2. This clonotype was obtained from a human donor in good health (CMV status not recorded). Some clones in this sample may be carry-over from other donors' samples. Read as DNA, the sequence is TGCAGTGCTACAAGCCCTAGCGGGGGGGCCTACAATGAGCAGTTCTTC. Its product reads: CSATSPSGGAYNEQFF.